The clone carrying this TCR beta chain was counted at least ten times. Its cognate antigen is unknown. Original processing methods: CDR3 was compared across clinicopathological groups, and the resulting differences were used to build a distant-metastasis classifier for papillary thyroid cancer. TCRdb re-called the PCR reads with MiXCR. The V and J calls here are based on TCRdb, not the publication. The sample has about 64,000 clones; about 17% are singletons. These data are taken from a study of metastatic and nonmetastatic thyroid tumors. Across the whole study: It was across blood and tumor or nodule tissue from malignant and benign thyroid patients that repertoires were compared. The study's findings and limits: Within blood and tumor, benign nodules reportedly had significantly lower TCR beta diversity than malignant thyroid tumors did.

No patient had received any treatment before thyroid surgery. CDR1 and CDR2 (germline): SNHLY, FYNNEI. The CDR3 runs 14 residues. Trimming took 7 bases from V and 0 from J, leaving 11 bases between them. Material: blood. The chain carries TRBV2 and TRBJ2-3, with D possibly matching TRBD2 (5 bases). The receptor comes from a male donor with papillary thyroid cancer or a benign thyroid nodule (not recorded which). Some clones in this sample may be carry-over from other donors' samples. The CDR3 reads CASKLLGSTDTQYF. The DNA of the CDR3 is TGTGCCAGCAAGCTACTAGGGAGCACAGATACGCAGTATTTT. The whole variable domain, remainder taken from reference TRBV2 and TRBJ2-3, is EPEVTQTPSHQVTQMGQEVILRCVPISNHLYFYWYRQILGQKVEFLVSFYNNEISEKSEIFDDQFSVERPDGSNFTLKIRSTKLEDSAMYFCASKLLGSTDTQYFGPGTRLTVL.